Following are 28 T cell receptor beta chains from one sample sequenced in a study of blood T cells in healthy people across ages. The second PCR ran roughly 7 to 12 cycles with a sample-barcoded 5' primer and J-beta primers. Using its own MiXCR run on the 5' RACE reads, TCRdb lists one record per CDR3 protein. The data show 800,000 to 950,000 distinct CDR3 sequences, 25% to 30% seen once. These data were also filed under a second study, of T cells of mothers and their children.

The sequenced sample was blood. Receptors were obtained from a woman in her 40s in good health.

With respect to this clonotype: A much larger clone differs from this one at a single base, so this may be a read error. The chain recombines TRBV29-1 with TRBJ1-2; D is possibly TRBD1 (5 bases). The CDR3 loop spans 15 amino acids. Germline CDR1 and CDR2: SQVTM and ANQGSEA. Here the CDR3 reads CSVDAISGGDYGCTF. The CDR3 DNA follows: TGCAGCGTTGATGCTATCTCTGGGGGGGACTATGGCTGCACCTTC.

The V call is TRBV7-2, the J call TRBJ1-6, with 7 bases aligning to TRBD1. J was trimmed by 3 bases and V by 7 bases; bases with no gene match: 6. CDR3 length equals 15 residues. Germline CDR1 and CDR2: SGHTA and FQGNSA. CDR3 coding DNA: TGTGCCAGCACACGGACAGGCCTCTATAATTCACCCCTCCACTTT. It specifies CASTRTGLYNSPLHF.

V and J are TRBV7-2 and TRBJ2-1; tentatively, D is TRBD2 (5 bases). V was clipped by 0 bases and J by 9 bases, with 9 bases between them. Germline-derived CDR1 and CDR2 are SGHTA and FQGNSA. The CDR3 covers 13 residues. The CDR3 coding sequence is TGTGCCAGCAGCTTAGCGGGAGAGGGTGAGCAGTTCTTC. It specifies CASSLAGEGEQFF.

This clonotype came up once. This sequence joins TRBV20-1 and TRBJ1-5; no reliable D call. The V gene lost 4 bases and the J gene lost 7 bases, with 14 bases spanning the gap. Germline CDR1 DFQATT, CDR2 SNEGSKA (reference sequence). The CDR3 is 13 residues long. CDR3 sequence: CSANRGSGQPQHF. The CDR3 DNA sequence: TGCAGTGCTAATCGCGGGAGTGGGCAGCCCCAGCATTTT.

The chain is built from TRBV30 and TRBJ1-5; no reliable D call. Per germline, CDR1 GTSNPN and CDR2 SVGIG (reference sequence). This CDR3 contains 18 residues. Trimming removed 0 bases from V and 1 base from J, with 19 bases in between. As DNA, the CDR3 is TGTGCCTGGAGTGTAGGGAGGACGTTCCCCCGGAGCAATCAGCCCCAGCATTTT. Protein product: CAWSVGRTFPRSNQPQHF.

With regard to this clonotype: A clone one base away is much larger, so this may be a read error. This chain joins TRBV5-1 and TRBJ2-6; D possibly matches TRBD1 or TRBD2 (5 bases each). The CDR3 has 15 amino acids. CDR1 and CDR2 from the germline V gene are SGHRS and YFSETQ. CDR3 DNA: TGCGCCAGCAGCCGGGGTGAGGCTGGGGCCAACGTCCCGACTTTC. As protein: CASSRGEAGANVPTF.

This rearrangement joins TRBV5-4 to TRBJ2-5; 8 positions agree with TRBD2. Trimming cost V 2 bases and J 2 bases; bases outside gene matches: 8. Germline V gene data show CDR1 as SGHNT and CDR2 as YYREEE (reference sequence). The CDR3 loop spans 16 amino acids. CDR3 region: CASSFPLGGGQETQYF. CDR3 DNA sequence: TGTGCCAGCAGCTTTCCCCTCGGCGGGGGGCAAGAGACCCAGTACTTC.

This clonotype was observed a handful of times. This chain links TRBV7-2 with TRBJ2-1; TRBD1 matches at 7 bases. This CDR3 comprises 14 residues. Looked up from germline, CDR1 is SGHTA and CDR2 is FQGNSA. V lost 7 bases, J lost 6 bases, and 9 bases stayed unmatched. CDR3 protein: CASTLGAGGNEQFF. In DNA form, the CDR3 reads TGTGCCAGCACCCTTGGGGCAGGGGGCAATGAGCAGTTCTTC. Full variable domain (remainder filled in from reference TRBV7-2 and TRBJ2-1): GAGVSQSPSNKVTEKGKDVELRCDPISGHTALYWYRQSLGQGLEFLIYFQGNSAPDKSGLPSDRFSAERTGGSVSTLTIQRTQQEDSAVYLCASTLGAGGNEQFFGPGTRLTVL.

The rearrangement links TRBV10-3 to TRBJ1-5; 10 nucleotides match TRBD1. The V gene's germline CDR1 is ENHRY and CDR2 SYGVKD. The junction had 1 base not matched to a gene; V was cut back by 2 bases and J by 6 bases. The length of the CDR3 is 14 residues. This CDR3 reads CAISEGTGVQPQHF. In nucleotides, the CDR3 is TGTGCCATCAGTGAGGGGACAGGGGTTCAGCCCCAGCATTTT.

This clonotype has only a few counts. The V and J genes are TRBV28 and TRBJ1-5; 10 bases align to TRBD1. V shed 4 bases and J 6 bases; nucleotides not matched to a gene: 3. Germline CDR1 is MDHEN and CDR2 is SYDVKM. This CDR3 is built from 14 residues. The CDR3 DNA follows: TGTGCCAGCAGTTGGGACAGGGGTGCTCAGCCCCAGCATTTT. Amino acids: CASSWDRGAQPQHF.

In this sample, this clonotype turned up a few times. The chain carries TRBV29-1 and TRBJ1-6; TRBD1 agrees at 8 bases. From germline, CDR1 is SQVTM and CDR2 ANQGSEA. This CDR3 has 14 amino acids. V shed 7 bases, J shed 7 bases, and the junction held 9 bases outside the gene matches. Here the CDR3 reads CSARTGTNNSPLHF. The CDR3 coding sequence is TGCAGCGCCCGGACAGGGACCAACAATTCACCCCTCCACTTT.

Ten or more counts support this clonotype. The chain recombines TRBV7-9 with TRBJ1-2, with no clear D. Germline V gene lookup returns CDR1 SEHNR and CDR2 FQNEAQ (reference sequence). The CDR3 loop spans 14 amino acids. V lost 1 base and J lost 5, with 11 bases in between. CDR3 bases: TGTGCCAGCAGCTTAGATGGGGAAAGTTATGGCTACACCTTC. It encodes CASSLDGESYGYTF.

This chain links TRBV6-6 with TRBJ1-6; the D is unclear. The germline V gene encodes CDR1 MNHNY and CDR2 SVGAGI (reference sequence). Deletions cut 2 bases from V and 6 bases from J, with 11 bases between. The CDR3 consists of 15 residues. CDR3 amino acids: CASSYEGMSNSPLHF. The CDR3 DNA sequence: TGTGCCAGCAGTTACGAAGGGATGTCTAATTCACCCCTCCACTTT.

CDR3 sequence reads: CASSQTGTHSYEQYF. Written as DNA, the CDR3 is TGTGCCAGCAGCCAGACCGGGACGCACTCCTACGAGCAGTACTTC. The J gene is TRBJ2-7, the V gene TRBV13, with D tentatively TRBD1 or TRBD2 (5 bases each). V was clipped by 5 bases and J by 0 bases, with 14 bases between them. This CDR3 spans 15 amino acids. Germline V CDR1 and CDR2: PRHDT, FYEKMQ (reference sequence).

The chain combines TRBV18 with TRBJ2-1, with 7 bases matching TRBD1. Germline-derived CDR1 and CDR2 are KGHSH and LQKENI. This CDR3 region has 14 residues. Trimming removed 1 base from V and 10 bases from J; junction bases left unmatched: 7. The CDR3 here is CASSPHNTGDEQFF. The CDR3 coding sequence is TGTGCCAGCTCACCACACAACACAGGGGACGAGCAGTTCTTC.

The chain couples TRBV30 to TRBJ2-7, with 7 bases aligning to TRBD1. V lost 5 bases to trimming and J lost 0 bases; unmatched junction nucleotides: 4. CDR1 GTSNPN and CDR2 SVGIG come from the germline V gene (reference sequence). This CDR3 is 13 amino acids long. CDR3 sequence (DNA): TGTGCCTGGCGGGACAGCTACTCCTACGAGCAGTACTTC. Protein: CAWRDSYSYEQYF.

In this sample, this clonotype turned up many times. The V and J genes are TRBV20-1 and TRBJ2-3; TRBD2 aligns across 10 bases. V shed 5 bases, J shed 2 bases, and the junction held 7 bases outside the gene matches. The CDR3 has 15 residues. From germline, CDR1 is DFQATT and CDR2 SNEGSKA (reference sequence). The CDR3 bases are TGCAGTGCTGAGGCCGGGACTAGCGTCACAGATACGCAGTATTTT. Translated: CSAEAGTSVTDTQYF.

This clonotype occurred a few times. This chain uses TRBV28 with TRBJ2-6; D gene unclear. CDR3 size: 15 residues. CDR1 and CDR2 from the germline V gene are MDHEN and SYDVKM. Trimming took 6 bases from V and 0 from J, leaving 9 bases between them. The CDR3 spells CASSGYFSGANVLTF. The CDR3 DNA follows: TGTGCCAGCAGCGGCTATTTCTCTGGGGCCAACGTCCTGACTTTC.

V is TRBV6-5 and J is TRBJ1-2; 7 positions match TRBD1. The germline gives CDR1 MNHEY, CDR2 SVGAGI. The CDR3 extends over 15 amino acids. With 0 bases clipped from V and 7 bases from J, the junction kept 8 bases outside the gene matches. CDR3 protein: CASSYSGGGSGGYTF. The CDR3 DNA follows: TGTGCCAGCAGTTACTCAGGAGGGGGCTCAGGTGGCTACACCTTC.

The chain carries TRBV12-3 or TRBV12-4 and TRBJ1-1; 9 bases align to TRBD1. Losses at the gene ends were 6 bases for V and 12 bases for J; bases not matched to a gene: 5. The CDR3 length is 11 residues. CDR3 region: CASRGTGSPFF. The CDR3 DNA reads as TGTGCCAGCAGGGGGACAGGGAGTCCTTTCTTT.

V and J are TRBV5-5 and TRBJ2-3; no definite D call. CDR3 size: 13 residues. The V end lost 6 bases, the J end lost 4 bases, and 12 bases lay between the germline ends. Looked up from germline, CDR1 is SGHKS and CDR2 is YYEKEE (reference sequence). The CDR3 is CASTPFASDTQYF. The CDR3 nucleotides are TGTGCCAGCACCCCCTTCGCGTCAGATACGCAGTATTTT.

CDR3: CASSLRPGTLSYNEQFF. The CDR3 DNA is TGTGCCAGCAGTTTACGACCCGGGACCCTGAGCTACAATGAGCAGTTCTTC. The J gene is TRBJ2-1, the V gene TRBV6-5, with D possibly called TRBD1 or TRBD2 (5 bases each). V was shortened by 4 bases and J by 3 bases, with 19 bases between the two germline ends. The germline gives CDR1 MNHEY, CDR2 SVGAGI. This CDR3 has 17 residues.

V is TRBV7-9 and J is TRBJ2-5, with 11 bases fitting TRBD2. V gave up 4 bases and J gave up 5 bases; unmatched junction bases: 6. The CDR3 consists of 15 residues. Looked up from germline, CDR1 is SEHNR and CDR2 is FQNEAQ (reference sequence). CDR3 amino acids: CASSSPTSGEETQYF. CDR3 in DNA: TGTGCCAGCAGCTCCCCGACTAGCGGGGAGGAGACCCAGTACTTC. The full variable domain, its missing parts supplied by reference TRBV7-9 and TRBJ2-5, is DTGVSQNPRHKITKRGQNVTFRCDPISEHNRLYWYRQTLGQGPEFLTYFQNEAQLEKSRLLSDRFSAERPKGSFSTLEIQRTEQGDSAMYLCASSSPTSGEETQYFGPGTRLLVL.

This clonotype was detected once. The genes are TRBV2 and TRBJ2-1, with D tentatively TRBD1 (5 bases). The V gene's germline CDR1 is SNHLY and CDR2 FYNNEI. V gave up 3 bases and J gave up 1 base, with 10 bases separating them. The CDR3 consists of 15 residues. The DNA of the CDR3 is TGTGCCAGCAGTGACCAGGGCCTTTCCTACAATGAGCAGTTCTTC. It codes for CASSDQGLSYNEQFF.

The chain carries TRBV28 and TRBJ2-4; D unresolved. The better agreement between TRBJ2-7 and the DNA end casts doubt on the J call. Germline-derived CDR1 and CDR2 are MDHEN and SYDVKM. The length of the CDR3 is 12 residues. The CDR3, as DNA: TGTGCCAGCAGTTTATTCGGTTTCGAGCAGTACTTC. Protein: CASSLFGFEQYF.

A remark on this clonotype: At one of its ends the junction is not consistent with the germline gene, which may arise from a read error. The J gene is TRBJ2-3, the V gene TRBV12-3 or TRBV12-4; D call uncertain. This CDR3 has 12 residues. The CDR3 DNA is TGTGCCAGCAAGGAGAGCACAGATACGGAGTATTTT. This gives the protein CASKESTDTEYF.

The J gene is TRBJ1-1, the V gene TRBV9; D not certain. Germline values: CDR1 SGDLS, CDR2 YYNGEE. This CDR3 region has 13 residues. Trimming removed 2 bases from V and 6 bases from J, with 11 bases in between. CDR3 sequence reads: CASSVLMEAEAFF. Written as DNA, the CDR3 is TGTGCCAGCAGCGTCCTCATGGAAGCTGAAGCTTTCTTT.

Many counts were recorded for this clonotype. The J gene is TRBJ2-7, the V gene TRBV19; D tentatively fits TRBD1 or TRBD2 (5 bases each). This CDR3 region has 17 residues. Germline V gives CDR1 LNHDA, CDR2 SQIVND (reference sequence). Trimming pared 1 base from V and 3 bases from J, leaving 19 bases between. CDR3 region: CASSIGIRGVENYEQYF. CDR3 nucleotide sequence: TGTGCCAGTAGTATAGGTATCCGAGGGGTGGAAAACTACGAGCAGTACTTC.